This T cell receptor (beta chain) was identified during a study of CXCR3-negative and CXCR3-positive naive CD8 T cells. About the study: Overall TRB read output was around 130 million, and each library contained about 1.5 +/- 0.3 million reads.

Phenotypically, naive CD8+ T cells corresponded to CD45RO-CCR7+CD27+CD95-. Each TRB cDNA library was prepared by 5' RACE (with UMI labels). TCRdb derives one entry per CDR3 protein from the 5' RACE reads, leaving out DNA. The sample features around 160,000 distinct CDR3 sequences, with 0.25% to 0.3% in its top ten. Per germline, CDR1 SEHNR and CDR2 FQNEAQ (reference sequence). The CDR3 runs to 12 residues. General study findings and limits: Greater hydrophobicity was found in TRB CDR3s of CXCR3-positive naive cells than of CXCR3-negative naive cells.

Comment on this clonotype: Antigen: not known.

V and J are TRBV7-9 and TRBJ1-4. The source material was naive CXCR3+ CD8+ T cells from blood. Stated subset: CD45RO-CCR7+CD27+CD95- naive CD8+ T cells expressing CXCR3 (TNR3+). This sequence originates from a human donor in good health. Some clones in this sample may be carry-over from other donors' samples. CDR3 loop: CASSLYGEKLFF.